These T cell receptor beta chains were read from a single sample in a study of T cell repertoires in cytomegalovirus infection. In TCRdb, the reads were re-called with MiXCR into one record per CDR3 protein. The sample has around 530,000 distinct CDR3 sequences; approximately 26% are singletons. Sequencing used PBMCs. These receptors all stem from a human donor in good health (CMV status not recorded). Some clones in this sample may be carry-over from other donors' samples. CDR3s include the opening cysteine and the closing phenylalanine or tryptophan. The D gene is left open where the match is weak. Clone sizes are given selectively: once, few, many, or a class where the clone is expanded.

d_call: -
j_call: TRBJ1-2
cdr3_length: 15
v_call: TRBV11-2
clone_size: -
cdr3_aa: CASSARTAQNYGYTF
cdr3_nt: TGTGCCAGCAGCGCGCGGACAGCTCAGAACTATGGCTACACCTTC

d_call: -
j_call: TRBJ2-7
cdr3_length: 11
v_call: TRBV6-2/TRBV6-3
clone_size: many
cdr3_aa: CASSHTYEQYF
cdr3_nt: TGTGCCAGCAGCCACACATACGAGCAGTACTTC

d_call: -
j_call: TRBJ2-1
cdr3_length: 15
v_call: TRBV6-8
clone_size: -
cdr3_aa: CASSFTGNPYNEQFF
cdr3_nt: TGTGCCAGCAGTTTCACAGGGAACCCCTACAATGAGCAGTTCTTC

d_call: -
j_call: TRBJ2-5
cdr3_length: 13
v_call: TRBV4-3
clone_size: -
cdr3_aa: CASSQGVSETQYF
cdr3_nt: TGCGCCAGCAGCCAAGGAGTTTCAGAGACCCAGTACTTC

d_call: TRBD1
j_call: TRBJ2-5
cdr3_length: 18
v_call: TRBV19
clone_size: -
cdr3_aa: CASSIGGRGYPPPETQYF
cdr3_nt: TGTGCCAGTAGTATAGGGGGCAGGGGGTACCCGCCACCGGAGACCCAGTACTTC

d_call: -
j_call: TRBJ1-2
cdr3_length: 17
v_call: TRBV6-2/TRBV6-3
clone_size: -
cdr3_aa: CASSKFPGTLPLYGYTF
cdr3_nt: TGTGCCAGCAGTAAATTTCCGGGAACACTCCCCTTGTATGGCTACACCTTC

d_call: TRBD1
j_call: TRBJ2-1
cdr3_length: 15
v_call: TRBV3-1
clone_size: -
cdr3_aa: CASSFRDRNYNEQFF
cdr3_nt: TGTGCCAGCAGTTTCCGGGACAGGAACTACAATGAGCAGTTCTTC

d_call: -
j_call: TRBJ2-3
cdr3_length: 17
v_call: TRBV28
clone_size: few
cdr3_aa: CASSFRSTVPRPDTQYF
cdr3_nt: TGTGCCAGCAGTTTTCGATCTACAGTTCCTCGCCCAGATACGCAGTATTTT

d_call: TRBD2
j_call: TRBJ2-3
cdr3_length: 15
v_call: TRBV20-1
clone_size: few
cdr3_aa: CSASTQREVSDTQYF
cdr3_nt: TGCAGTGCTAGTACTCAGCGGGAGGTTTCAGATACGCAGTATTTT

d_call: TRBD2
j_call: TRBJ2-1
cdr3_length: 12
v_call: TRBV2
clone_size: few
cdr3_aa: CASTSGSYEQFF
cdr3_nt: TGTGCCAGCACAAGCGGGAGTTATGAGCAGTTCTTC

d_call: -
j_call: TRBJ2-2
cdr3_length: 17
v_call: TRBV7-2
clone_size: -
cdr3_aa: CASSLARAGRNAGELFF
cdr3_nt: TGTGCCAGCAGCTTGGCCAGGGCAGGGCGCAACGCCGGGGAGCTGTTTTTT

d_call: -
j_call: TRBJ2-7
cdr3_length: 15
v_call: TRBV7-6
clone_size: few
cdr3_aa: CASSRGGGASYEQYF
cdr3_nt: TGTGCCAGCAGCCGAGGGGGCGGGGCCTCCTACGAGCAGTACTTC

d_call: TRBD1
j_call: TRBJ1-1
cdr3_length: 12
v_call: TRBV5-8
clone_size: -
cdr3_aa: CASNQQGTEAFF
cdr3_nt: TGTGCCAGCAACCAACAGGGGACGGAAGCTTTCTTT

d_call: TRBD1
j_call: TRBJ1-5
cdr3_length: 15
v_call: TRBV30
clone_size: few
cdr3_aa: CAWSVGTAGNQPQHF
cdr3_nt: TGTGCCTGGAGTGTCGGGACAGCTGGCAATCAGCCCCAGCATTTT

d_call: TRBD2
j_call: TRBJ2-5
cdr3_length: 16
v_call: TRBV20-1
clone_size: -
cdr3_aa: CSARPWPSGREETQYF
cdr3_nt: TGCAGTGCTAGACCTTGGCCTAGCGGGAGGGAAGAGACCCAGTACTTC

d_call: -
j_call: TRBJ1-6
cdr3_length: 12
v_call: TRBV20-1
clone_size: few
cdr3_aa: CSAARSNSPLHF
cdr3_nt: TGCAGTGCTGCGAGGTCCAATTCACCCCTCCACTTT

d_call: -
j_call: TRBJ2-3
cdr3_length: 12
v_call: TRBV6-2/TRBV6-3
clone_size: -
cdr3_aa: CASSEHADTQYF
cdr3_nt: TGTGCCAGCAGCGAGCATGCCGATACGCAGTATTTT

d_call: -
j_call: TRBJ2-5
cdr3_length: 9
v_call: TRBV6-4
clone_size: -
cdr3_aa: CAILPKQDF
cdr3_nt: TGTGCCATCCTCCCAAAGCAAGACTTC

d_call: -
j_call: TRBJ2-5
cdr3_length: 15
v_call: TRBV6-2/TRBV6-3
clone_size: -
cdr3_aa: CASRGVTKYQETQYF
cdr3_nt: TGTGCCTCCAGAGGAGTGACAAAGTACCAAGAGACCCAGTACTTC

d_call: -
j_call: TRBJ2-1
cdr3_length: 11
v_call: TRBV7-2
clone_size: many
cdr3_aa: CASSKGDEQFF
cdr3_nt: TGTGCCAGCAGCAAAGGTGATGAGCAGTTCTTC

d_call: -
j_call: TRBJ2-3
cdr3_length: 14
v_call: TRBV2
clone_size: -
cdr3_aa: CASSEALRSDTQYF
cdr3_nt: TGTGCCAGCAGTGAAGCGCTTCGATCTGATACGCAGTATTTT

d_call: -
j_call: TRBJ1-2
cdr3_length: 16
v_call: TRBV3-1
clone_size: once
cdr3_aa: CASSQEGPNGDYGYTF
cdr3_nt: TGTGCCAGCAGCCAAGAGGGGCCGAATGGAGACTATGGCTACACCTTC

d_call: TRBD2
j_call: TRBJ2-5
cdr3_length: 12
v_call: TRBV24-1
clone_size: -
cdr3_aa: CAASGSGETQYF
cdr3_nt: TGTGCCGCGAGCGGGAGCGGTGAGACCCAGTACTTC

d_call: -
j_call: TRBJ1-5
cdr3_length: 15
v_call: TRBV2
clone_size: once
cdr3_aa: CASSEDLGSNQPQHF
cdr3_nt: TGTGCCAGCAGTGAGGACCTGGGGAGCAATCAGCCCCAGCATTTT

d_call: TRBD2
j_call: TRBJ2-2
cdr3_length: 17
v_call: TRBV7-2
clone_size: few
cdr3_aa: CASSLEPSGKLAGELFF
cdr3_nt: TGTGCCAGCAGCCTTGAACCAAGCGGGAAATTAGCCGGGGAGCTGTTTTTT

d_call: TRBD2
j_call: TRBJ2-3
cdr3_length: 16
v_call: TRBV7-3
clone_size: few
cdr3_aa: CASSMGLAGVKDTQYF
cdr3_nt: TGTGCCAGCAGCATGGGACTAGCGGGAGTGAAAGATACGCAGTATTTT

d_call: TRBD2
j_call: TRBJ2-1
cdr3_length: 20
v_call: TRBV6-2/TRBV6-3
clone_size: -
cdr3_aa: CASSYHPRTSVDFSYNEQFF
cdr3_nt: TGTGCCAGCAGTTACCATCCCCGGACTAGCGTCGACTTCTCCTACAATGAGCAGTTCTTC

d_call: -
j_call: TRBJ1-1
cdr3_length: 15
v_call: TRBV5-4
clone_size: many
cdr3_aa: CASSTPRQQNTEAFF
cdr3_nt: TGTGCCAGCAGCACCCCTCGGCAGCAGAACACTGAAGCTTTCTTT

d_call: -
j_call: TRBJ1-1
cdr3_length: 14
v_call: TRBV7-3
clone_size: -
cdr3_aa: CASSSHGPNTEAFF
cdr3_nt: TGTGCCAGCAGCTCCCACGGACCGAACACTGAAGCTTTCTTT

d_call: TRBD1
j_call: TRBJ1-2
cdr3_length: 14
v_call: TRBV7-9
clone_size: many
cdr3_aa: CASSSTGALYGYTF
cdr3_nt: TGTGCCAGCAGTTCCACAGGGGCACTCTATGGCTACACCTTC

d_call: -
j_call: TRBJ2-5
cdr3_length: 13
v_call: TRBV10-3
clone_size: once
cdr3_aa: CAIRASLQETQYF
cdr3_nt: TGTGCCATCAGGGCTAGCCTCCAAGAGACCCAGTACTTC

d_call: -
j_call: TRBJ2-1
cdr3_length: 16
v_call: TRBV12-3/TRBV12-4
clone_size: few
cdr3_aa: CASSLWRSLGHNEQFF
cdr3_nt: TGTGCCAGCAGTTTATGGCGCTCCCTGGGGCACAATGAGCAGTTCTTC

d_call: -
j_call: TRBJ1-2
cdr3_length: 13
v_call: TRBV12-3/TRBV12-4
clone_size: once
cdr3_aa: CASSRTAKVGYTF
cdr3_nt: TGTGCCAGCAGCCGGACAGCTAAAGTCGGCTACACCTTC

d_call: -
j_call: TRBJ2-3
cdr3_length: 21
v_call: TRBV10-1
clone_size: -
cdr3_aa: CASSESIPGRLGRQSTDTQYF
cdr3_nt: TGCGCCAGCAGTGAGTCCATCCCAGGACGATTAGGACGGCAAAGCACAGATACGCAGTATTTT

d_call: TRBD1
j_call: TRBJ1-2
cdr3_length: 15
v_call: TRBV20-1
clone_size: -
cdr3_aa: CSADTGQGANYGYTF
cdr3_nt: TGCAGTGCTGACACCGGACAGGGGGCGAACTATGGCTACACCTTC

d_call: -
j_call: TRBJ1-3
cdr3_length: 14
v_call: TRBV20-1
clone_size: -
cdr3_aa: CSAAGVRSGNTIYF
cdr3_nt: TGCAGTGCGGCGGGGGTCAGGTCCGGAAACACCATATATTTT

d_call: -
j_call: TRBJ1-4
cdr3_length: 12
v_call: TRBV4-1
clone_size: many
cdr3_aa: CASSQGNAKLFF
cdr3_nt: TGCGCCAGCAGCCAGGGGAATGCGAAACTGTTTTTT

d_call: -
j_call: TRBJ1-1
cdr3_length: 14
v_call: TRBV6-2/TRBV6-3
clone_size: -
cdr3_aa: CASSYPDPGTEAFF
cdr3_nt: TGTGCCAGCAGTTACCCGGACCCCGGGACTGAAGCTTTCTTT

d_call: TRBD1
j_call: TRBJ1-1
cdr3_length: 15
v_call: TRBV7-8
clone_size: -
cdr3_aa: CASRPGTGATTEAFF
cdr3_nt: TGTGCCAGCAGGCCTGGGACAGGGGCGACCACTGAAGCTTTCTTT

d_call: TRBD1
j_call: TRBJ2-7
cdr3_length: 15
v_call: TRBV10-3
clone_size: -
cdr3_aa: CAISEGQGVIYEQYF
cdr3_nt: TGTGCCATCAGTGAAGGACAGGGGGTTATCTACGAGCAGTACTTC

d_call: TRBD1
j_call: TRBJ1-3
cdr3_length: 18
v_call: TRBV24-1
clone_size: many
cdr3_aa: CATRGPGQGTVPGNTIYF
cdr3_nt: TGTGCCACCAGGGGCCCGGGACAGGGTACCGTGCCTGGAAACACCATATATTTT

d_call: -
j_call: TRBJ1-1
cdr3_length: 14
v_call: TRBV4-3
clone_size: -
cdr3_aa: CASSQEGSRTEAFF
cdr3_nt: TGCGCCAGCAGCCAAGAAGGTTCGCGCACTGAAGCTTTCTTT